These 15 T cell receptor beta chains share one sample of origin, sequenced in a study of identical twins. TCRdb passed the 5' RACE reads through MiXCR, listing each CDR3 protein once. The sample lists about 890,000 distinct CDR3 sequences; roughly 12% were seen once. These data were likewise used in another study, on yellow fever vaccine responses in identical twins.

The specimen sequenced was PBMCs. All receptors derive from a woman aged 18-29 years in good health.

The chain carries TRBV15 and TRBJ2-5, with a tentative D call TRBD1 (5 bases). Per germline, CDR1 LNHNV and CDR2 YYDKDF (reference sequence). Deletions cut 2 bases from V and 1 base from J, with 14 bases between. The CDR3 sequence is 16 residues long. CDR3 DNA: TGTGCCACCAGCAGATGGGTGGGGCAGGGCCAAGAGACCCAGTACTTC. It translates to CATSRWVGQGQETQYF.

This chain links TRBV3-1 with TRBJ2-1; D tentatively reads TRBD1 or TRBD2 (5 bases each). V lost 4 bases and J 12 bases, leaving 13 bases between the germline ends. Per the germline V gene, CDR1 is LGHDT and CDR2 is YNNKEL (reference sequence). This CDR3 is built from 12 residues. CDR3 coding DNA: TGTGCCAGCAGCCTCTGGGCCGGGGCGCAGTTCTTC. Translation gives CASSLWAGAQFF.

V usage is TRBV4-1 and J usage is TRBJ1-1, with a weak D call TRBD1 (5 bases). V was pared by 0 bases and J by 0 bases, with 17 bases between. Germline CDR1 is MGHRA and CDR2 is YSYEKL. The CDR3 contains 18 residues. CDR3 region: CASSQDSAGSLLNTEAFF. CDR3 DNA sequence: TGCGCCAGCAGCCAAGATTCGGCAGGGTCCCTACTGAACACTGAAGCTTTCTTT.

Only a few counts were recorded for this clonotype. The chain uses TRBV25-1 and TRBJ2-7; 14 bases line up with TRBD2. From germline, CDR1 is MGHDK and CDR2 SYGVNS. Losses at the gene ends were 10 bases for V and 0 bases for J; bases not matched to a gene: 8. The CDR3 is 16 amino acids. The CDR3 loop reads CATETSGRAGSYEQYF. The CDR3 DNA is TGTGCCACAGAGACTAGCGGGAGGGCTGGCTCCTACGAGCAGTACTTC.

The sample holds many counts of this clonotype. The chain joins TRBV5-1 to TRBJ1-3; D gene ambiguous. The CDR3 length is 16 residues. The V gene lost 0 bases and the J gene lost 4 bases, with 14 bases spanning the gap. CDR1 is SGHRS, CDR2 YFSETQ, per germline. CDR3 loop: CASSLEGWITGNTIYF. The CDR3 DNA reads as TGCGCCAGCAGCTTGGAAGGTTGGATTACGGGAAACACCATATATTTT.

This clonotype was detected a few times. The gene calls are TRBV27 and TRBJ2-2, with D unresolved. Germline CDR1 and CDR2: MNHEY and SMNVEV (reference sequence). V lost 6 bases to trimming and J lost 4 bases, with 15 bases between them. There are 15 residues in the CDR3. The CDR3 is CASSPPIGTTGELFF. CDR3 DNA: TGTGCCAGCAGCCCCCCTATCGGAACCACCGGGGAGCTGTTTTTT.

This clonotype showed up just a few times. The chain joins TRBV20-1 to TRBJ2-3, with a possible D match to TRBD2 (5 bases). The CDR3 runs to 16 residues. From germline, CDR1 is DFQATT and CDR2 SNEGSKA (reference sequence). V lost 5 bases, J lost 1 base, and 19 bases lay in between. The CDR3 loop is CSAFNSDPRGTDTQYF. Here the CDR3 DNA reads TGCAGTGCTTTCAACTCCGACCCGAGGGGCACAGATACGCAGTATTTT.

This clonotype was counted only a few times. The chain is built from TRBV2 and TRBJ2-7, with no clear D. The CDR3 loop spans 14 amino acids. The V end lost 7 bases, the J end lost 0 bases, and 13 bases lay between the germline ends. Germline V CDR1 and CDR2: SNHLY, FYNNEI. In DNA, the CDR3 is TGTGCCAGCACTACGGACCGCGACTCCTACGAGCAGTACGTC. It is translated as CASTTDRDSYEQYV.

The chain couples TRBV7-9 to TRBJ1-1; D is unresolved. V lost 5 bases and J lost 0, with 16 bases in between. Germline-derived CDR1 and CDR2 are SEHNR and FQNEAQ (reference sequence). The CDR3 length is 16 residues. The CDR3 here is CASSPRRAGVNTEAFF. The CDR3 coding sequence is TGTGCCAGCAGCCCCCGCCGCGCCGGGGTGAACACTGAAGCTTTCTTT.

This clonotype has only a few counts. The rearrangement links TRBV5-4 to TRBJ1-1, with a tentative D call TRBD1 (5 bases). The germline CDR1 and CDR2 sequences are SGHNT and YYREEE (reference sequence). V shed 3 bases and J shed 5 bases, with 20 bases lying between them. This CDR3 spans 16 amino acids. DNA for the CDR3: TGTGCCAGCAGCTCCCCAACCACAAATGGGGGAACTGAAGCTTTCTTT. Its protein product is CASSSPTTNGGTEAFF.

The chain recombines TRBV3-1 with TRBJ2-3, with D possibly TRBD2 on 6 matching bases. V lost 1 base and J 3 bases, leaving 14 bases between the germline ends. Germline CDR1 LGHDT, CDR2 YNNKEL (reference sequence). The CDR3 spans 16 residues. CDR3 region: CASSQVRLGGTDTQYF. CDR3 sequence (DNA): TGTGCCAGCAGCCAAGTGAGACTAGGCGGGACAGATACGCAGTATTTT.

This clonotype showed up many times. The chain has TRBV9 and TRBJ2-2, with 10 positions matching TRBD2. Germline V gene sequence: CDR1 SGDLS, CDR2 YYNGEE. CDR3 size: 15 residues. J was trimmed by 6 bases and V by 2 bases; bases with no gene match: 4. The DNA of the CDR3 is TGTGCCAGCAGCGTCGGAGCGGGAGGGCCCGGGGAGCTGTTTTTT. This codes for CASSVGAGGPGELFF.

The rearrangement joins TRBV6-2 or TRBV6-3 to TRBJ2-1, with TRBD1 as a possible D gene (6 bases). This CDR3 has 14 amino acids. Trimming took 3 bases from V and 9 from J, leaving 15 bases between them. CDR1 and CDR2 from the germline V gene are MNHEY and SVGEGT. The CDR3 sequence is CASSYEGGRGEQFF. The DNA of the CDR3 is TGTGCCAGCAGTTATGAAGGCGGCAGGGGTGAGCAGTTCTTC.

This sequence joins TRBV11-2 and TRBJ2-1; D unclear. The CDR3 contains 12 residues. Germline V CDR1 and CDR2: SGHAT, FQNNGV. V lost 2 bases and J 8 bases, leaving 7 bases between the germline ends. The DNA of the CDR3 is TGTGCCAGCAGCTTAAATCTCGATGAGCAGTTCTTC. Protein product: CASSLNLDEQFF.

The table lists this clonotype with many counts. The CDR3 nucleotides read TGCAGCGTTGCGTTTACCGTTAGCACAGATACGCAGTATTTT. Its translation is CSVAFTVSTDTQYF. The V call is TRBV29-1, the J call TRBJ2-3; D gene unclear. Germline V gene lookup returns CDR1 SQVTM and CDR2 ANQGSEA. This CDR3 region has 14 residues. Between the trimmed V and J ends, which lost 4 bases and 0 bases, there was a span of 11 bases.